The text below deals with one TCR beta chain. It lacks a known antigen. No much larger clone is present one base from it, and per-base qualities are unavailable. The data originate from a study of blood T cell repertoires in COVID-19 (dated by TCRdb to 2018 to 2021). General notes on the study: The collaborator samples originated in the United States, Italy and Spain and spanned the acute and convalescent phases of COVID-19. The prospective study material was composed of cDNA or gDNA derived from T cells, B-cell-depleted T cells, or PBMCs. Subjects who had been exposed to COVID-19, were actively infected with it, or had recovered from it provided the deeply sampled blood TCRbeta repertoires that made up the dataset. A freely available public database, intended as a resource for researchers studying the immune response to SARS-CoV-2, is where the repertoires were released. The samples were drawn from two sources: the first 160 participants of the ongoing ImmuneRACE study, and 1,254 subjects contributed by 6 global collaborators. A de-identified subject ID, COVID-19 status, age in years and sex were almost always included in the sample metadata. Where available, HLA class I and class II types were taken from metadata supplied by the sample provider and were not determined by assay-based typing.

Paper-wide results and their limitations: The quantity of clinical and demographic metadata differed by source and by participant and was supplied without curation.

TCRbeta CDR3 regions were amplified from genomic DNA using the immunoSEQ Assay, a bias-controlled multiplex PCR. From the authors' description of their analysis: The number of nucleated cells in each sample was estimated by amplification of reference gene primers within the assay. To quantify the absolute abundance of each unique TCRbeta CDR3 rearrangement, sequence reads were collapsed and filtered. For each sample, productive Simpson clonality was calculated by taking the square root of Simpson's diversity index across productive rearrangements. Drawn from immuneACCESS, this table holds only the in-frame rearrangements with V and J called that TCRdb kept. Clones are partly lost; checked studies trace under half to an unresolved V gene and leave the rest unexplained. Clone size and V and J calls were adopted from that table, with D and trimming inferred from the DNA. The sample data list approximately 160,000 clones, and 90% to 95% of these were observed just once. The leading ten clones occupy approximately 0.48% of the sample.

The collaborating institutions used their own protocols to collect whole blood in K2EDTA tubes. Collaborator samples were shipped for TCRbeta analysis as frozen whole blood, isolated PBMCs, or DNA extracted from either sample type. The germline V gene supplies CDR1 MDHEN and CDR2 SYDVKM. Including cysteine and phenylalanine, the CDR3 has 15 amino acids. Of the read, only the CDR3 DNA is kept; its 45 bases are in frame from base 1. V lost 5 bases and J lost 5 bases, and the count of bases not matched to a germline gene is 10. This chain joins TRBV28 to TRBJ2-3, and TRBD1 aligns with 7 junction nucleotides. Sample: peripheral blood. The sequence derives from a man aged 50 to 59 with acute or convalescent COVID-19. The sequenced DNA: TGTGCCAGCAGTGGACGACGGACAGGCTTAGATACGCAGTATTTT. Translated, it gives CASSGRRTGLDTQYF.